This T cell receptor beta chain emerged from a study of early T cells in non-severe SARS-CoV-2 infection. Turning to the study itself: The input, bulk RNA from unsorted whole blood, was sequenced, and chains were unpaired.

This clonotype showed up just a few times. TCRdb fed the 5' RACE reads into MiXCR, producing one record per CDR3 protein. The sample has about 59,000 distinct CDR3 sequences; approximately 12% are singletons. The sample taken for sequencing was whole blood. This receptor was obtained from an adult who was a healthcare worker with PCR-confirmed SARS-CoV-2 infection or an uninfected control (not recorded which).

CDR3 amino acids: CASSYSIPGGTTSTDTQYF. In nucleotides, the CDR3 is TGTGCCAGCAGTTACTCGATCCCCGGGGGGACCACTAGCACAGATACGCAGTATTTT. The chain carries TRBV6-6 and TRBJ2-3; 7 nucleotides line up with TRBD2. V trimming: 0 bases; J trimming: 0 bases; junction bases outside the gene matches: 12. Germline CDR1 MNHNY, CDR2 SVGAGI (reference sequence). The CDR3 length is 19 residues.